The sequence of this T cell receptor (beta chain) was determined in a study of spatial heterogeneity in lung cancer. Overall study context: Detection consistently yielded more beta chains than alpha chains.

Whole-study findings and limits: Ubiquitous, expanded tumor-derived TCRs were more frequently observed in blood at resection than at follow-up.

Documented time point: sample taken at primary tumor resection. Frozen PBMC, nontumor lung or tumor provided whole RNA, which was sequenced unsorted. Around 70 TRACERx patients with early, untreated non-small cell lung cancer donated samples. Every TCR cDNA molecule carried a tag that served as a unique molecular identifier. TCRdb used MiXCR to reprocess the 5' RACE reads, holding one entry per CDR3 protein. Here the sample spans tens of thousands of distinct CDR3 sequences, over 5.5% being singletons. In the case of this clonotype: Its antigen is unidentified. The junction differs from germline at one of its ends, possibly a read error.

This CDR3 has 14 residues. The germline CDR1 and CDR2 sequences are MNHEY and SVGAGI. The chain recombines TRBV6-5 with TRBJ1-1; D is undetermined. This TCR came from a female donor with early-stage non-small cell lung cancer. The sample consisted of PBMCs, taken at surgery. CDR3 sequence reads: CANSPVGRNTEAFF. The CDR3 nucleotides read TGTGCCAACAGTCCGGTCGGGAGAAACACTGAAGCTTTCTTT.